The clone carrying this T cell receptor (beta chain) was counted once. TCRdb's table, derived via immunoSEQ multiplex PCR, lists solely in-frame clones and lacks some. The sample lists under 1 million clones, roughly 96% occurring once. The entry originates in a study of shared clonotypes between healthy human individuals. The germline CDR1 and CDR2 sequences are SEHNR and FQNEAQ (reference sequence). The V gene end was trimmed by 5 bases and the J gene end by 3 bases; junction bases not matched to a gene: 11. This CDR3 has 16 amino acids. Naive CD8 populations comprised CD45RO-negative cells positively selected for CCR7, excluding terminally differentiated effector memory CD45RA+ cells. The donors, all of them Caucasian adults, lived in Nashville, Tennessee.

Sequenced sample: naive CD8+ T cells sorted from blood. The sequence was obtained from a man aged 30 to 39 in good health. The chain joins TRBV7-9 to TRBJ1-2; 8 bases align to TRBD1. In DNA, the CDR3 is TGTGCCAGCAGCCACGACCGCGGACAGGGTCACTATGGCTACACCTTC. It encodes CASSHDRGQGHYGYTF.